This T cell receptor (beta chain) was sequenced during a study of shared T cell receptors in the human thymus. The repertoire was sequenced with immunoSEQ multiplex PCR; TCRdb's copy has only in-frame clones and lacks some. The sample has more than 550,000 clones, 80% to 90% seen once. The germline V gene encodes CDR1 ENHRY and CDR2 SYGVKD. Trimming pared 2 bases from V and 5 bases from J, leaving 10 bases between. The CDR3 is 14 residues long. These records were also assigned to another study, of human thymus T cells. That source reports: Resections obtained during corrective heart surgery supplied the thymus tissue.

Input material: thymocytes. The chain carries TRBV10-3 and TRBJ2-1, with D perhaps matching TRBD1 (6 bases). The receptor's source is a girl less than two years old with a congenital heart defect. The CDR3 sequence is CAISEADRHNEQFF. The CDR3 nucleotides are TGTGCCATCAGTGAGGCGGACAGACACAATGAGCAGTTCTTC.